The T cell receptor beta chain described here comes from a study of Ad26.COV2.S vaccination and SARS-CoV-2 variants. The germline V and J ends were trimmed by 3 bases and 0 bases, with 1 base remaining between them. Germline CDR1 reads SGHTA; CDR2 reads FQGNSA. The CDR3 is 12 residues long. Whole-study results and caveats: Placebo recipients had lower spike-specific TCR breadth than vaccine recipients.

Notes on this clone: Its antigen is unidentified. Other DNA sequences in this specimen translate into the identical CDR3.

Treatment here: over 15 received Ad26.COV2.S at low or high dose, single or two shots; about 5 received placebo; per-sample allocation not given. The study sampled participants on day 63 after the first vaccine or placebo injection. TCRdb's copy holds only in-frame clones and misses some; the assay was immunoSEQ multiplex PCR. There are fewer than 400,000 clones in the sample; around 81% occur only once, and approximately 2.2% lies in the top ten. This chain joins TRBV7-2 and TRBJ2-3, with unresolved D. This sequence originates from a person between 18 and 59 years old who received the Ad26.COV2.S COVID-19 vaccine or a placebo. Here the sequenced sample was peripheral blood, taken in a trial of Ad26.COV2.S vaccine versus placebo. CDR3 bases: TGTGCCAGCAGCTTTAGCACAGATACGCAGTATTTT. It codes for CASSFSTDTQYF.